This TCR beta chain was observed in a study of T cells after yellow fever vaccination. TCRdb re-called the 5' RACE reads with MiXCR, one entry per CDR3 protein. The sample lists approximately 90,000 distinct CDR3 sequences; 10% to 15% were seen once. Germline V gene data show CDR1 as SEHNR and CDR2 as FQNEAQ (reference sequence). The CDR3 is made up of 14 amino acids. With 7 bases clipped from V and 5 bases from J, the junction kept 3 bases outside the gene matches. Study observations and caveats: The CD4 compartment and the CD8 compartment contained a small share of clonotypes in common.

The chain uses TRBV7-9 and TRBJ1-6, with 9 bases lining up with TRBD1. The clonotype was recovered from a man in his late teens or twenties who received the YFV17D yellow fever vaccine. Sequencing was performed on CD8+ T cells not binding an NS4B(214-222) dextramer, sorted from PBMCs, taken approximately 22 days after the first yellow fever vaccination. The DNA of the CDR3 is TGTGCCAGCACCAGGACAGGGGATAATTCACCCCTCCACTTT. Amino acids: CASTRTGDNSPLHF.